This T cell receptor beta chain was recorded in a study of OX40 agonist ivuxolimab in advanced cancers. Across the study: With ivuxolimab, an agonistic anti-OX40 (CD134) antibody, patients were treated. Among those treated, three patients had partial responses, one with hepatocellular carcinoma and two with cutaneous melanoma.

J gave up 8 bases and V 2 bases, and 8 bases lay outside the gene matches. This CDR3 spans 15 amino acids. The germline CDR1 and CDR2 sequences are SGHDT and YYEEEE. Whole-study findings and limits: Also present in some nonresponders was a low level of normalized T-cell clonal expansion.

As concerns this clone: The antigen remains unidentified.

Libraries were prepared by immunoSEQ multiplex PCR; TCRdb keeps only in-frame clonotypes and omits some of them. The data show around 64,000 clones, 80% to 85% seen once. Here the sequenced sample was CD4+ or CD8+ T cells sorted from blood, taken in a trial of the OX40 agonist ivuxolimab. This clonotype was sampled from an adult with an advanced solid tumor such as melanoma, head and neck, liver or kidney cancer. This rearrangement joins TRBV5-6 to TRBJ2-1, with 9 bases identical to TRBD2. The CDR3 DNA sequence: TGTGCCAGCAGCTTAGGCGGGGGGGCCCCCTATGAGCAGTTCTTC. This translates into CASSLGGGAPYEQFF.